This T cell receptor (beta chain) was documented in a study of naive and memory T cell subsets. A UMI-containing oligonucleotide was joined by 3' ligation to the TCR cDNA template. Trimming cost V 5 bases and J 6 bases; bases outside gene matches: 13. The CDR3 spans 18 residues. Germline V gene sequence: CDR1 SGHRS, CDR2 YFSETQ. This clonotype was observed many times. Ligated cDNA underwent four rounds of PCR with nested alpha and beta constant region primers and SP2. TCRdb processed the 5' RACE reads anew with MiXCR; each CDR3 protein has one entry. In the table there are roughly 48,000 distinct CDR3 sequences, about 4.4% of which are singletons.

The clonotype was recovered from a female donor in good health. This chain connects TRBV5-1 to TRBJ2-1; 14 bases are a match to TRBD2. CDR3 in DNA: TGCGCCAGCAGTCCCAGGGGACTAGCGGGAGCTGTTGTCAATGAGCAGTTCTTC. Protein product: CASSPRGLAGAVVNEQFF. Full variable domain (outside the CDR3, taken from reference TRBV5-1 and TRBJ2-1): KAGVTQTPRYLIKTRGQQVTLSCSPISGHRSVSWYQQTPGQGLQFLFEYFSETQRNKGNFPGRFSGRQFSNSRSEMNVSTLELGDSALYLCASSPRGLAGAVVNEQFFGPGTRLTVL.